This TCR beta chain originates from a study of cytomegalovirus exposure and HLA in healthy donors. Trimming took off 4 bases at V and 9 bases at J, with 10 bases between the two ends. Germline CDR1 reads MNHNY; CDR2 reads SVGAGI (reference sequence). The CDR3 sequence is 13 residues long. Notes on the study in general: Relative to equally common others, HLA-associated TCR beta chains showed greater clonal expansion in a later analysis.

On this clone itself: No antigen is known for it.

Vbeta (60) and Jbeta (13) primers were used in the PCR. Sequencing used immunoSEQ multiplex PCR; TCRdb keeps in-frame clones, though not all of them. The sample lists about 190,000 clones, 65% to 85% occurring once. Sequencing used PBMCs. The TCR sequence derives from a young man in good health and CMV-seronegative. The J gene is TRBJ1-6, the V gene TRBV6-6; D gene unclear. CDR3 region: CASSLAGGSPLHF. In DNA, the CDR3 is TGTGCCAGCAGTTTAGCGGGAGGTTCACCCCTCCACTTT.